The 10 T cell receptor beta chains below come from one sample, sequenced in a study of monozygotic twins with inflammatory bowel disease. TCRdb re-called the 5' RACE reads and catalogs CDR3 proteins one per entry, DNA excluded. The ten top clones account for roughly 7.7%, within a sample of around 220,000 distinct CDR3 sequences. Sequencing was carried out using blood. These receptors all stem from a human donor with ulcerative colitis or Crohn's disease, or a healthy co-twin of an affected twin (not recorded which).

The gene calls are TRBV20-1 and TRBJ2-5. The CDR3 covers 11 residues. The germline V gene has CDR1 DFQATT and CDR2 SNEGSKA (reference sequence). The CDR3 loop reads CSAVSEETQYF.

The gene calls are TRBV9 and TRBJ2-1; TCRdb lists TRBD2, though no DNA is available to test this call. CDR1 is SGDLS and CDR2 is YYNGEE in the germline V gene. The CDR3 length is 12 residues. The CDR3 reads CASSVGTPEQFF.

The chain's CDR3 is CASSLMGTQGSYNSPLHF. The chain combines TRBV7-3 with TRBJ1-6; as DNA is missing, the TRBD1 call by TCRdb cannot be tested. Germline V lookup: CDR1 SGHTA, CDR2 FQGTGA. This CDR3 spans 18 amino acids.

The CDR3 reads CASSQAKGSNNSPLHF. The J gene is TRBJ1-6, the V gene TRBV3-1; TCRdb gives TRBD1 as the D gene, but with no DNA this cannot be confirmed. The CDR3 length is 16 residues. Germline V gene lookup returns CDR1 LGHDT and CDR2 YNNKEL (reference sequence).

The genes are TRBV9 and TRBJ2-5; the TRBD2 assignment by TCRdb is unverifiable without DNA. Germline V gene data show CDR1 as SGDLS and CDR2 as YYNGEE. This CDR3 has 14 residues. This CDR3 is CASSRASGQETQYF.

The genes are TRBV5-5 and TRBJ2-7; TCRdb's assignment of TRBD2 cannot be checked, as there is no DNA. The CDR3 spans 12 residues. The germline V gene has CDR1 SGHKS and CDR2 YYEKEE (reference sequence). The chain's CDR3 is CASSLGAGEQYF. The complete variable domain, with remaining parts taken from reference TRBV5-5 and TRBJ2-7, reads DAGVTQSPTHLIKTRGQQVTLRCSPISGHKSVSWYQQVLGQGPQFIFQYYEKEERGRGNFPDRFSARQFPNYSSELNVNALLLGDSALYLCASSLGAGEQYFGPGTRLTVT.

The V gene is TRBV3-1, the J gene TRBJ1-2. This CDR3 region has 14 residues. The germline CDR1 and CDR2 sequences are LGHDT and YNNKEL (reference sequence). CDR3 sequence: CASSQDFGSTGYTF. The full variable domain, its missing parts supplied by reference TRBV3-1 and TRBJ1-2, is DTAVSQTPKYLVTQMGNDKSIKCEQNLGHDTMYWYKQDSKKFLKIMFSYNNKELIINETVPNRFSPKSPDKAHLNLHINSLELGDSAVYFCASSQDFGSTGYTFGSGTRLTVV.

The V gene is TRBV5-4, the J gene TRBJ2-1. CDR3 size: 12 residues. Germline values: CDR1 SGHNT, CDR2 YYREEE (reference sequence). The CDR3 here is CASSPDSGEQFF.

The chain has TRBV20-1 and TRBJ1-3; TCRdb picks TRBD1, but there is no DNA to check that call. CDR1 is DFQATT, CDR2 SNEGSKA, per germline (reference sequence). This CDR3 is 16 amino acids long. The CDR3 sequence is CSARGPGSGTGNTIYF.

The chain uses TRBV3-1 and TRBJ2-3; TCRdb returns TRBD2, unconfirmable since there is no DNA. This CDR3 has 17 amino acids. Germline CDR1 is LGHDT and CDR2 is YNNKEL (reference sequence). The CDR3 sequence is CASSQALRSSGGDTQYF.